The rows below give T cell receptor beta chains drawn from one sample of a study of OX40 agonist ivuxolimab in advanced cancers. TCRdb keeps only in-frame clones here, not all; method: immunoSEQ multiplex PCR. The sample lists tens of thousands of clones, roughly 90% seen once, with roughly 28% in the top ten. The material sequenced was CD4+ or CD8+ T cells sorted from blood, taken in a trial of the OX40 agonist ivuxolimab. These TCRs come from an adult with an advanced solid tumor such as melanoma, head and neck, liver or kidney cancer. The CDR3 runs from the conserved cysteine through the conserved F or W. D genes are given only for firm matches. Clone size is stated in some rows and not others, as once, few, many or a class when expanded.

V: TRBV2; D: .; size: .; J: TRBJ2-7; CDR3: CASSEAGAYYEQYF; DNA: TGTGCCAGCAGTGAAGCGGGGGCATACTACGAGCAGTACTTC
V: TRBV25-1; D: .; size: few; J: TRBJ1-2; CDR3: CASSVTADGYTF; DNA: TGTGCCAGCAGTGTGACCGCGGATGGCTACACCTTC
V: TRBV5-8; D: .; size: .; J: TRBJ2-7; CDR3: CASADGSYEQYF; DNA: TGTGCTTCAGCTGACGGGTCCTACGAGCAGTACTTC
V: TRBV5-8; D: .; size: .; J: TRBJ2-7; CDR3: CASSLGADNTYEQYF; DNA: TGTGCCAGCAGCTTAGGAGCGGATAATACCTACGAGCAGTACTTC
V: TRBV7-8; D: .; size: .; J: TRBJ1-5; CDR3: CASSLGAGNQPQHF; DNA: TGTGCCAGCAGCTTAGGGGCAGGCAATCAGCCCCAGCATTTT
V: TRBV29-1; D: .; size: .; J: TRBJ2-3; CDR3: CSVVEAGDTQYF; DNA: TGCAGCGTAGTGGAGGCGGGAGATACGCAGTATTTT
V: TRBV19; D: .; size: once; J: TRBJ1-3; CDR3: CASSENALHYSGNTIYF; DNA: TGTGCCAGTAGTGAAAATGCCCTTCACTACTCTGGAAACACCATATATTTT
V: TRBV6-5; D: .; size: .; J: TRBJ2-1; CDR3: CATKIEQGRDEQFF; DNA: TGTGCCACCAAAATAGAACAGGGTAGAGATGAGCAGTTCTTC
V: TRBV28; D: .; size: .; J: TRBJ2-7; CDR3: CASSSQGGVDEQYF; DNA: TGTGCCAGCAGTTCACAGGGTGGGGTTGACGAGCAGTACTTC
V: TRBV29-1; D: .; size: .; J: TRBJ1-1; CDR3: CSVEEQNGEAFF; DNA: TGCAGCGTTGAAGAGCAAAATGGTGAAGCTTTCTTT
V: TRBV7-6; D: .; size: .; J: TRBJ2-1; CDR3: CASSLSPNEQFF; DNA: TGTGCCAGCAGCTTGAGCCCCAATGAGCAGTTCTTC
V: TRBV5-1; D: .; size: .; J: TRBJ2-7; CDR3: CASSLSGPYEQYF; DNA: TGCGCCAGCAGCTTGTCAGGTCCCTACGAGCAGTACTTC
V: TRBV11-2; D: .; size: .; J: TRBJ2-1; CDR3: CASSPTLGTSSYNEQFF; DNA: TGTGCCAGCAGCCCCACCCTAGGGACGTCCTCCTACAATGAGCAGTTCTTC
V: TRBV5-4; D: .; size: .; J: TRBJ1-1; CDR3: CASSVTDMNTEAFF; DNA: TGTGCCAGCAGTGTAACAGACATGAACACTGAAGCTTTCTTT
V: TRBV11-2; D: TRBD1; size: .; J: TRBJ2-2; CDR3: CASSLQGTRTGELFF; DNA: TGTGCCAGCAGCCTACAGGGGACGAGAACCGGGGAGCTGTTTTTT
V: TRBV4-1; D: .; size: .; J: TRBJ2-7; CDR3: CASSHLSRDSYEQYF; DNA: TGCGCCAGCAGCCACCTCAGCAGGGACTCCTACGAGCAGTACTTC
V: TRBV6-5; D: .; size: .; J: TRBJ1-1; CDR3: CASRDAPGTEAFF; DNA: TGTGCCAGCAGAGACGCCCCGGGCACTGAAGCTTTCTTT
V: TRBV11-2; D: .; size: .; J: TRBJ1-6; CDR3: CASSLVWGSYSPLHF; DNA: TGTGCCAGCAGCTTAGTGTGGGGCAGTTATTCACCCCTCCACTTT
V: TRBV19; D: .; size: .; J: TRBJ1-5; CDR3: CASSISGQPQHF; DNA: TGTGCCAGTAGTATTTCGGGTCAGCCCCAGCATTTT
V: TRBV4-1; D: .; size: .; J: TRBJ1-2; CDR3: CASSPQGLTPDGYTF; DNA: TGCGCCAGCAGCCCCCAGGGTTTGACGCCGGATGGCTACACCTTC
V: TRBV9; D: .; size: .; J: TRBJ2-3; CDR3: CASSVGEDTQYF; DNA: TGTGCCAGCAGCGTAGGGGAGGATACGCAGTATTTT
V: TRBV7-9; D: .; size: .; J: TRBJ2-2; CDR3: CASSRGITGELFF; DNA: TGTGCCAGCAGCCGGGGGATAACCGGGGAGCTGTTTTTT
V: TRBV11-2; D: TRBD2; size: .; J: TRBJ2-5; CDR3: CASSLPQRGGETQYF; DNA: TGTGCCAGCAGCTTACCTCAGCGGGGGGGAGAGACCCAGTACTTC
V: TRBV4-1; D: .; size: .; J: TRBJ2-7; CDR3: CASSQDLGIEQYF; DNA: TGCGCCAGCAGCCAAGATCTGGGGATCGAGCAGTACTTC
V: TRBV9; D: TRBD1; size: .; J: TRBJ1-1; CDR3: CASSVGTTGKAFF; DNA: TGTGCCAGCAGCGTGGGGACGACAGGGAAGGCTTTCTTT
V: TRBV19; D: .; size: .; J: TRBJ1-1; CDR3: CASTMGQYTEAFF; DNA: TGTGCCAGTACCATGGGGCAGTACACTGAAGCTTTCTTT
V: TRBV21-1; D: .; size: .; J: TRBJ2-1; CDR3: CASGTRHSGRIYNEQFF; DNA: TGTGCCAGCGGGACGAGACATAGCGGGAGGATCTACAATGAGCAGTTCTTC
V: TRBV2; D: .; size: .; J: TRBJ2-3; CDR3: CASMEVVFRTDTQYF; DNA: TGTGCCAGCATGGAAGTGGTCTTTCGTACAGATACGCAGTATTTT
V: TRBV19; D: TRBD1; size: medium-sized; J: TRBJ1-5; CDR3: CASSTPGSPGGYQPQHF; DNA: TGTGCCAGTAGTACGCCGGGGTCCCCAGGGGGCTATCAGCCCCAGCATTTT
V: TRBV6-5; D: TRBD2; size: .; J: TRBJ2-3; CDR3: CASSSGLAGGSDTQYF; DNA: TGTGCCAGCAGTTCGGGACTAGCGGGAGGCTCAGATACGCAGTATTTT
V: TRBV4-1; D: .; size: .; J: TRBJ1-6; CDR3: CASSPLLGGYNSPLHF; DNA: TGCGCCAGCAGCCCACTCCTAGGGGGATATAATTCACCCCTCCACTTT
V: TRBV7-3; D: .; size: .; J: TRBJ2-1; CDR3: CASSLGGGRISEQFF; DNA: TGTGCCAGCAGCTTAGGGGGCGGGAGAATAAGTGAGCAGTTCTTC
V: TRBV4-1; D: .; size: .; J: TRBJ2-7; CDR3: CASSRRLADNSYEQYF; DNA: TGCGCCAGCAGCCGGCGATTAGCGGATAACTCCTACGAGCAGTACTTC
V: TRBV28; D: .; size: .; J: TRBJ1-1; CDR3: CASSWGLGNTEAFF; DNA: TGTGCCAGCAGTTGGGGCTTGGGGAACACTGAAGCTTTCTTT
V: TRBV7-9; D: .; size: once; J: TRBJ1-1; CDR3: CASSLGGVTEAFF; DNA: TGTGCCAGCAGCTTAGGAGGGGTCACTGAAGCTTTCTTT
V: TRBV9; D: TRBD1; size: .; J: TRBJ2-7; CDR3: CASSVEGTDYEQYF; DNA: TGTGCCAGCAGCGTAGAGGGGACAGACTACGAGCAGTACTTC
V: TRBV28; D: TRBD2; size: .; J: TRBJ2-3; CDR3: CASTISAGGPTNTQYF; DNA: TGTGCCAGCACGATATCGGCGGGAGGCCCCACAAATACGCAGTATTTT
V: TRBV15; D: .; size: .; J: TRBJ2-7; CDR3: CATSTGIPTYEQYF; DNA: TGTGCCACCAGCACGGGCATTCCGACCTACGAGCAGTACTTC
V: TRBV2; D: TRBD1; size: .; J: TRBJ1-3; CDR3: CASSSGTVPLPYVNTIYF; DNA: TGTGCCAGCAGCTCCGGGACAGTTCCATTACCTTACGTCAACACCATATATTTT
V: TRBV29-1; D: TRBD1; size: .; J: TRBJ1-1; CDR3: CSATGTGEVRAFF; DNA: TGCAGCGCTACCGGGACAGGGGAAGTAAGAGCTTTCTTT
V: TRBV5-1; D: .; size: .; J: TRBJ1-4; CDR3: CASSLATQSVNEKLFF; DNA: TGCGCCAGCAGCTTGGCCACACAATCCGTTAATGAAAAACTGTTTTTT
V: TRBV15; D: .; size: .; J: TRBJ2-7; CDR3: CATSREEGYYEQYF; DNA: TGTGCCACCAGCAGAGAGGAGGGGTACTACGAGCAGTACTTC
V: TRBV7-9; D: .; size: .; J: TRBJ2-1; CDR3: CASSPGLPRFF; DNA: TGTGCCAGCAGCCCCGGACTCCCTAGGTTCTTC
V: TRBV6-6; D: .; size: .; J: TRBJ1-1; CDR3: CASSIRDGVPEAFF; DNA: TGTGCCAGCAGTATCCGGGACGGAGTTCCTGAAGCTTTCTTT
V: TRBV13; D: TRBD1; size: .; J: TRBJ2-7; CDR3: CASSSGDRSSYEQYF; DNA: TGTGCCAGCAGCTCCGGGGACAGAAGCTCCTACGAGCAGTACTTC
V: TRBV28; D: .; size: .; J: TRBJ2-7; CDR3: CASSFRTYEQYF; DNA: TGTGCCAGCAGTTTTCGTACCTACGAGCAGTACTTC
V: TRBV9; D: .; size: .; J: TRBJ2-1; CDR3: CASSGGTPGEEQFF; DNA: TGTGCCAGCAGCGGCGGGACTCCCGGGGAGGAGCAGTTCTTC
V: TRBV4-1; D: .; size: .; J: TRBJ2-1; CDR3: CASSQVRGLNEQFF; DNA: TGCGCCAGCAGCCAAGTACGCGGGCTAAATGAGCAGTTCTTC
V: TRBV28; D: .; size: .; J: TRBJ2-1; CDR3: CASSPAGAQNEQFF; DNA: TGTGCCAGCAGCCCCGCGGGGGCGCAAAATGAGCAGTTCTTC
V: TRBV28; D: .; size: .; J: TRBJ2-6; CDR3: CATVSGEVAGANVLTF; DNA: TGTGCCACCGTATCAGGGGAGGTGGCTGGGGCCAACGTCCTGACTTTC
V: TRBV14; D: .; size: .; J: TRBJ1-1; CDR3: CASSHNTGYTEAFF; DNA: TGTGCCAGCAGCCACAACACAGGGTACACTGAAGCTTTCTTT
V: TRBV30; D: TRBD1; size: .; J: TRBJ1-2; CDR3: CAWGQGAGGYTF; DNA: TGTGCCTGGGGGCAGGGGGCTGGTGGCTACACCTTC
V: TRBV19; D: .; size: .; J: TRBJ1-1; CDR3: CASSSTLNTEAFF; DNA: TGTGCCAGTAGTTCGACCTTGAACACTGAAGCTTTCTTT
V: TRBV12-5; D: .; size: .; J: TRBJ1-1; CDR3: CASGFRGTEAFF; DNA: TGTGCTAGTGGTTTCAGGGGCACTGAAGCTTTCTTT
V: TRBV27; D: .; size: .; J: TRBJ2-1; CDR3: CASSFDTDYAYNEQFF; DNA: TGTGCCAGCAGTTTTGACACCGATTATGCCTACAATGAGCAGTTCTTC
V: TRBV6-6; D: TRBD1; size: .; J: TRBJ1-4; CDR3: CASSYLGQGDKLFF; DNA: TGTGCCAGCAGTTACCTGGGGCAGGGGGATAAACTGTTTTTT
V: TRBV5-1; D: TRBD2; size: .; J: TRBJ2-1; CDR3: CARASGTSVDEQFF; DNA: TGCGCCAGGGCCTCCGGGACTAGCGTCGATGAGCAGTTCTTC